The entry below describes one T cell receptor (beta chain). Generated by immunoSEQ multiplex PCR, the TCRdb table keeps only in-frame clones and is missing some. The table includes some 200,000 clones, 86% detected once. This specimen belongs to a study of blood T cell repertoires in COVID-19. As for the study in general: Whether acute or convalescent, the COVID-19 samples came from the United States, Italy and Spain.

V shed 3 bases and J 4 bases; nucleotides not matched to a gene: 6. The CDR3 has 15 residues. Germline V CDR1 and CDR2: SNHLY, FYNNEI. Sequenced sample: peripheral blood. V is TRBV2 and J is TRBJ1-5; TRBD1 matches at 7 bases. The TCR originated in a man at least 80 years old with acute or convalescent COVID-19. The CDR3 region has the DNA TGTGCCAGCAGTGACCTGGGACAGCCGAATCAGCCCCAGCATTTT. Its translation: CASSDLGQPNQPQHF.